The text below deals with one T cell receptor beta chain. The record originates from a study of T cell changes during pregnancy in multiple sclerosis. Sequencing was performed with immunoSEQ multiplex PCR; in TCRdb, only in-frame clones are kept and a portion is missing. The sample has more than 80,000 clones, more than 90% seen once. The V gene end was trimmed by 0 bases and the J gene end by 5 bases; junction bases not matched to a gene: 5. The CDR3 length is 15 residues. CDR1 SGHRS and CDR2 YFSETQ come from the germline V gene. The V call is TRBV5-1, the J call TRBJ2-1; the match to TRBD1 covers 7 bases. The sample was peripheral blood, taken in the second trimester of pregnancy. This sequence originates from a female donor with multiple sclerosis, enrolled in a pregnancy study. CDR3 sequence: CASSLDRDRDNEQFF. The CDR3 nucleotides read TGCGCCAGCAGCTTGGACCGGGACAGAGACAATGAGCAGTTCTTC.